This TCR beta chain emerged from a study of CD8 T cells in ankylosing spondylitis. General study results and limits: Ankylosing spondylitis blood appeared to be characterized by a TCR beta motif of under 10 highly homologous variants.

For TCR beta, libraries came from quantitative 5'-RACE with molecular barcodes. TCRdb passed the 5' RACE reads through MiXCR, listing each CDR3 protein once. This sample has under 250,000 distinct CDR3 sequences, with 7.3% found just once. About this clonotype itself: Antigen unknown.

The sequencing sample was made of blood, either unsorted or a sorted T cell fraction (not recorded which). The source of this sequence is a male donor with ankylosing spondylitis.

The CDR3 DNA sequence: TGTGCCAGCAGCGAACGACAGATCCAAGACAATGAGCAGTTCTTC. Amino acids: CASSERQIQDNEQFF. The gene calls are TRBV27 and TRBJ2-1; D possibly corresponds to TRBD1 (5 bases). The germline V gene encodes CDR1 MNHEY and CDR2 SMNVEV (reference sequence). The CDR3 is made up of 15 amino acids. The germline V and J ends were trimmed by 6 bases and 5 bases, with 17 bases remaining between them.